In its sample, the clone carrying this TCR beta chain was seen a few times. Sequencing used immunoSEQ multiplex PCR; TCRdb keeps in-frame clones, though not all of them. This table has hundreds of thousands of clones, about nine tenths appearing once. The data were taken from a study of blood T cell repertoires in COVID-19. CDR1 and CDR2 (germline): ENHRY, SYGVKD. CDR3 size: 14 residues. Trimming removed 5 bases from V and 7 bases from J; junction bases left unmatched: 3. This TCR came from a woman aged 25 to 39 with active or convalescent COVID-19. V usage is TRBV10-3 and J usage is TRBJ2-1; 12 nucleotides match TRBD2. Sequences were obtained from peripheral blood. In nucleotides, the CDR3 is TGTGCCATCAGTCCGACTAGCGGGAGAAATGAGCAGTTCTTC. This gives the protein CAISPTSGRNEQFF.